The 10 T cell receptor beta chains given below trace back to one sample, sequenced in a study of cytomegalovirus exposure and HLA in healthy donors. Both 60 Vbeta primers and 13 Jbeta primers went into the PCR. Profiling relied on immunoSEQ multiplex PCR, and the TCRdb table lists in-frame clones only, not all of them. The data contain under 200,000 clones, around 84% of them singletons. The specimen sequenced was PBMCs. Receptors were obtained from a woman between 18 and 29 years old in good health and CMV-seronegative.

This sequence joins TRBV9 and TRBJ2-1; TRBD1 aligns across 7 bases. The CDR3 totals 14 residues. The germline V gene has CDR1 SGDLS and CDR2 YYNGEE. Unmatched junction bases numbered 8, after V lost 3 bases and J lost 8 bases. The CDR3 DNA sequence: TGTGCCAGCAGCGCGGTCAGGGGGTGGGATGAGCAGTTCTTC. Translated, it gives CASSAVRGWDEQFF.

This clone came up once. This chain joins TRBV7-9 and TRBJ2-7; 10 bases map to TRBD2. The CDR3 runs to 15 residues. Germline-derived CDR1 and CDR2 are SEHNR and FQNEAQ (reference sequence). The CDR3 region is CSSSRSSSGRGEQYV. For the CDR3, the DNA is TGTTCCAGCAGCCGATCTTCTAGCGGGAGAGGCGAGCAGTACGTC.

Here the CDR3 DNA reads TGTGCCTGGAGTGTTGACAGGGGGATTCTCTCAGGTACGCAGTATTTT. Translation: CAWSVDRGILSGTQYF. This sequence joins TRBV30 and TRBJ2-3, with 9 nucleotides matching TRBD1. CDR1 is GTSNPN and CDR2 is SVGIG in the germline V gene (reference sequence). The V gene end was trimmed by 0 bases and the J gene end by 8 bases; junction bases not matched to a gene: 12. This CDR3 has 16 residues. The full variable domain, its missing parts supplied by reference TRBV30 and TRBJ2-3, is SQTIHQWPATLVQPVGSPLSLECTVEGTSNPNLYWYRQAAGRGLQLLFYSVGIGQISSEVPQNLSASRPQDRQFILSSKKLLLSDSGFYLCAWSVDRGILSGTQYFGPGTRLTVL.

CDR3 sequence reads: CASGPPNTGELFF. The CDR3 DNA follows: TGTGCCAGCGGCCCCCCTAACACCGGGGAGCTGTTTTTT. The J gene is TRBJ2-2, the V gene TRBV6-5, with D unresolved. This CDR3 has 13 residues. The germline gives CDR1 MNHEY, CDR2 SVGAGI. V gave up 8 bases and J gave up 2 bases, with 9 bases separating them.

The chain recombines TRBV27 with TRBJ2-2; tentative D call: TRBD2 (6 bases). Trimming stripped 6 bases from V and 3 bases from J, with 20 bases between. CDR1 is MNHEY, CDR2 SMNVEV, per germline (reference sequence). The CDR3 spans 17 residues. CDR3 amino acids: CASRRDSSSFDTGELFF. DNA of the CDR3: TGTGCCAGCAGGCGGGACTCCTCATCCTTCGACACCGGGGAGCTGTTTTTT.

CDR3 sequence reads: CATGLAGHQSEQYF. The CDR3 nucleotides are TGTGCGACTGGGCTAGCGGGGCATCAGAGCGAGCAGTACTTC. The genes are TRBV28 and TRBJ2-7; 9 bases are a match to TRBD2. Per the germline V gene, CDR1 is MDHEN and CDR2 is SYDVKM. This CDR3 comprises 14 residues.

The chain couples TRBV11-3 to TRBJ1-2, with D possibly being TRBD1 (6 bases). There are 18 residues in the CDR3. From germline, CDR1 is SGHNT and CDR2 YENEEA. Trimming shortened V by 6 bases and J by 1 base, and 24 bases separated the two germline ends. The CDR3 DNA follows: TGTGCCAGCAGTTCCCACGGGACATCCCGAACTTATAACTATGGCTACACCTTC. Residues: CASSSHGTSRTYNYGYTF.

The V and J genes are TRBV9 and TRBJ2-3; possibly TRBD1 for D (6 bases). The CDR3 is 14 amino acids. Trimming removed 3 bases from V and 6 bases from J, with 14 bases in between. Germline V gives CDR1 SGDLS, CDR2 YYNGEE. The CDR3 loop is CASSEDSFMDTQYF. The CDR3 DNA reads TGTGCCAGCAGCGAGGACAGTTTCATGGATACGCAGTATTTT.

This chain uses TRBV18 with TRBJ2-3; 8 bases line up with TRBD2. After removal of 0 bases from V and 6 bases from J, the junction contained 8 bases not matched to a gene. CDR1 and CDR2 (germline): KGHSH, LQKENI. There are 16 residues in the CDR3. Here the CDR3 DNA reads TGTGCCAGCTCACCACCGAGCGGGAGCGATATGGATACGCAGTATTTT. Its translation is CASSPPSGSDMDTQYF. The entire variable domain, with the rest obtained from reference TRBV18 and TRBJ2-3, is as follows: NAGVMQNPRHLVRRRGQEARLRCSPMKGHSHVYWYRQLPEEGLKFMVYLQKENIIDESGMPKERFSAEFPKEGPSILRIQQVVRGDSAAYFCASSPPSGSDMDTQYFGPGTRLTVL.

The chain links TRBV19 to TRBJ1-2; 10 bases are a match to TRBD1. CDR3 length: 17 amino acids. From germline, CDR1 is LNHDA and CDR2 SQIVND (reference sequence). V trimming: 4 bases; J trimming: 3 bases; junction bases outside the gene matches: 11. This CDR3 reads CASSTPSGQGEDYGYTF. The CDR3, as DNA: TGTGCCAGTAGTACCCCCTCTGGACAGGGGGAGGACTATGGCTACACCTTC.